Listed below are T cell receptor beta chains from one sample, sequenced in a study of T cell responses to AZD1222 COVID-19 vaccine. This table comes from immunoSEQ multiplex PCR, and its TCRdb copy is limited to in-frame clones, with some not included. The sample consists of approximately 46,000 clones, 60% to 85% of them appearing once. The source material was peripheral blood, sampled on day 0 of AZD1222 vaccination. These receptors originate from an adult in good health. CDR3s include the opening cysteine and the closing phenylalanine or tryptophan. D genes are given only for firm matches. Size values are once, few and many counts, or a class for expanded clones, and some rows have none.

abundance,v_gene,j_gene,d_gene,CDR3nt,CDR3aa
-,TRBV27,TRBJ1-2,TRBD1,TGTGCCAGCAGTCCCTCCGGGACAGGGGGCTTTGGCTACACCTTC,CASSPSGTGGFGYTF
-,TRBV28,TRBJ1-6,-,TGTGCCAGCACCGCGGGGGGCACCTCACCCCTCCACTTT,CASTAGGTSPLHF
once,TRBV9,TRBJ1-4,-,TGTGCCAGCAGCGTAGGGACACAGCCTGCTGAAAAACTGTTTTTT,CASSVGTQPAEKLFF
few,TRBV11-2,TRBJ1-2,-,TGTGCCAGCAGCGCTAAACCCGGGACACGCCTCTATGGCTACACCTTC,CASSAKPGTRLYGYTF
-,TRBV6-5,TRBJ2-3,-,TGTGCCGTGTGGGGGGCTGGGACAGATACGCAGTATTTT,CAVWGAGTDTQYF
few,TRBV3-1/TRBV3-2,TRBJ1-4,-,TGTGCCAGCAGCCAAGGGGGGGTCACAACTAATGAAAAACTGTTTTTT,CASSQGGVTTNEKLFF
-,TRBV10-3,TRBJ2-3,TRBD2,TGTGCCACGATAGCGGGAGGCCCCCCCTTCACAGATACGCAGTATTTT,CATIAGGPPFTDTQYF
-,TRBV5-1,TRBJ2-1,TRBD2,TGCGCCAGCAGCTCGAGCGGGGGGGCCCTCGATGAGCAGTTCTTC,CASSSSGGALDEQFF
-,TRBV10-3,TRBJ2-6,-,TGTGCCATCAGTGAATCCGCCAAGGGGGCCAACGTCCTGACTTTC,CAISESAKGANVLTF
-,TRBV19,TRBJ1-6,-,TGTGCCAGTAGTATAGGACAGGAATATAATTCACCCCTCCACTTT,CASSIGQEYNSPLHF
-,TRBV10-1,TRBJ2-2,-,TGCGCCAGCAGTTTCGGGACAAAAAACACCGGGGAGCTGTTTTTT,CASSFGTKNTGELFF
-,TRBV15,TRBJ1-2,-,TGTGCCACCAGCAGAGTGAGAGCACAGGCGCTCTCTGGCTACACCTTC,CATSRVRAQALSGYTF
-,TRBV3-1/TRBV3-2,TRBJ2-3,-,TGTGCCAGCAGCCTAGGCCTGCCCCCGGATACGCAGTATTTT,CASSLGLPPDTQYF
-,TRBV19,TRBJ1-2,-,TGTGCCAGTAGCTTGGACAGCTGGAACTATGGCTACACCTTC,CASSLDSWNYGYTF
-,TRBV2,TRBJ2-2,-,TGTGCCAGCGCTGGACTACGCACCGGGGAGCTGTTTTTT,CASAGLRTGELFF
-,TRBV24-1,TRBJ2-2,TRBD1,TGTGCCACCAGTGATTTGGCAACGACAGGGGGCCTTAACCCGAACACCGGGGAGCTGTTTTTT,CATSDLATTGGLNPNTGELFF
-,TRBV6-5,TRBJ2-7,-,TGTGCCAGCAGTTACTTCGGGGCAGGGGTTAACGAGCAGTACTTC,CASSYFGAGVNEQYF
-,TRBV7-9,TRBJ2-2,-,TGTGCCAGCAGCTGGACCGGGACCGCATGGGAGCTGTTTTTT,CASSWTGTAWELFF
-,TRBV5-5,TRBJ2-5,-,TGTGCCAGCAGCTTGCAGGGAATACACCAAGAGACCCAGTACTTC,CASSLQGIHQETQYF
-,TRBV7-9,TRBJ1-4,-,TGTGCCAGCAGCTTAGGGAACAGTGCAACTAATGAAAAACTGTTTTTT,CASSLGNSATNEKLFF
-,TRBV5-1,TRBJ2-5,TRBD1,TGCGCCAGCAGCTTGGGAGGACAGGGGACTCAAGAGACCCAGTACTTC,CASSLGGQGTQETQYF
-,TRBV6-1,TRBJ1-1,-,TGTGCCAGCAGTGATATGGGGGGAACTGAAGCTTTCTTT,CASSDMGGTEAFF
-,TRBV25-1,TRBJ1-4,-,TGTGCCAGCAGTGCGACTGCAACTAATGAAAAACTGTTTTTT,CASSATATNEKLFF
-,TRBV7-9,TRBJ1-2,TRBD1,TGTGCCAGCAGCTTAGAAACAGGGGATTACTATGGCTACACCTTC,CASSLETGDYYGYTF
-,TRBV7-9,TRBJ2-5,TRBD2,TGTGCCAGCAGACCCGGACTAGCGGAAGAGACCCAGTACTTC,CASRPGLAEETQYF
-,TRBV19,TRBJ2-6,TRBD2,TGTGCCAGTAGCCCGGGACTAGGGGCCGGCGGGGCCAACGTCCTGACTTTC,CASSPGLGAGGANVLTF
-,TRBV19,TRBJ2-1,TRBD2,TGTGCCAGTAGTATAACGGGAGGATCCTACAATGAGCAGTTCTTC,CASSITGGSYNEQFF
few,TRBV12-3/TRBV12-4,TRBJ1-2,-,TGTGCCAGCAGTTTTGGGGGAGGCGGCTACACCTTC,CASSFGGGGYTF
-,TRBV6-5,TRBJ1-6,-,TGTGCCAGCAGTAGACCCCGGGTTGAAAATTCACCCCTCCACTTT,CASSRPRVENSPLHF
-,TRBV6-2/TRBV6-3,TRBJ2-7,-,TGTGCCAGCAGTTCCAAAAAGACAGTCTTCTCCTACGAGCAGTACTTC,CASSSKKTVFSYEQYF
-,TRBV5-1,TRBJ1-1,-,TGCGCCAGCAGGGCTGGACTGCTGAACACTGAAGCTTTCTTT,CASRAGLLNTEAFF
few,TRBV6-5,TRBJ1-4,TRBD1,TGTGCCAGCAGTTACCCAGGGGGAAAACTGTTTTTT,CASSYPGGKLFF
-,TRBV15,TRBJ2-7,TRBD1,TGTGCCACCAGCAGTGAAAGGGGGCCCTCCTACGAGCAGTACTTC,CATSSERGPSYEQYF
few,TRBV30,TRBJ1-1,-,TGTGCCTGGGGGGGTCAACGCACTGAAGCTTTCTTT,CAWGGQRTEAFF
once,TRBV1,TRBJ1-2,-,TGCACCAGCAGCTGGGGGGTTACTTCGTATGGCTACACCTTC,CTSSWGVTSYGYTF
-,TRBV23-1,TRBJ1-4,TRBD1,TGCGCCAGCAGCCCGGGACAGGGGGCGCCGGAAGAAAAACTGTTTTTT,CASSPGQGAPEEKLFF
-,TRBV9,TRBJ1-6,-,TGTGCCAGCAGCGGGCGACAGGCTAGTTCACCCCTCCACTTT,CASSGRQASSPLHF
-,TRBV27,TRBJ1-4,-,TGTGCCAGCAGGAGTAGTTTGACTAATGAAAAACTGTTTTTT,CASRSSLTNEKLFF
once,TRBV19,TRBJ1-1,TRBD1,TGTGCCAGTAGTATCCTGACAGGGGGCACTGAAGCTTTCTTT,CASSILTGGTEAFF
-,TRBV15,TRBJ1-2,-,TGTGCCACCAGCAGCGGAACGGGCTATGGCTACACCTTC,CATSSGTGYGYTF
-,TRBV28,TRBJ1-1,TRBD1,TGTGCCAGTGGAGGACAGGGGGTCGCCTCAAAAGCTTTCTTT,CASGGQGVASKAFF
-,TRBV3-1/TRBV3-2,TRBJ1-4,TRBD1,TGTGCCAGCAGCCAAGGAGCCGGGACAGGGTCTGAAAAACTGTTTTTT,CASSQGAGTGSEKLFF
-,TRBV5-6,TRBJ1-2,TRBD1,TGTGCCAGCAGTACTGACAGGGGCATGGGTGGCTACACCTTC,CASSTDRGMGGYTF
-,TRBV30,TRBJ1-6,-,TGTGCCTGGACCCAGGGTTATAATTCACCCCTCCACTTT,CAWTQGYNSPLHF
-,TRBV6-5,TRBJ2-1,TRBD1,TGTGCCAGCAGTCCACGGACAGGGATGTACAATGAGCAGTTCTTC,CASSPRTGMYNEQFF
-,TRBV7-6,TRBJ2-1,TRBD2,TGTGCCAGCAGCTTAGGTGGCGGGAGGGCCTTGGATGAGCAGTTCTTC,CASSLGGGRALDEQFF
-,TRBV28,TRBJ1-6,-,TGTGCCAGCAGTTTACAGGGAGAGACCTATAATTCACCCCTCCACTTT,CASSLQGETYNSPLHF
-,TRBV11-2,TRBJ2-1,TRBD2,TGTGCCAGCACCTTGGCACTAGCGGGAGGGGGTGAGCAGTTCTTC,CASTLALAGGGEQFF
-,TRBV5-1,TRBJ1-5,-,TGCGCCAGCAGCTTGGATGGGTATCAGCCCCAGCATTTT,CASSLDGYQPQHF
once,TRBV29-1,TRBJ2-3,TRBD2,TGCAGCGCTGGGACTAGCGGGATCACAGATACGCAGTATTTT,CSAGTSGITDTQYF
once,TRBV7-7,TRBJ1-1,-,TGTGCTAGCAGCTTAACAGAGAACACTGAAGCTTTCTTT,CASSLTENTEAFF
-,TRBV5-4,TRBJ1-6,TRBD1,TGTGCCAGCAGCTGGACAGGGATCGGGGCTTCACCCCTCCACTTT,CASSWTGIGASPLHF
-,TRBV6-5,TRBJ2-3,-,TGTGCCAGCAGCCTACTCGGCACAGATACGCAGTATTTT,CASSLLGTDTQYF
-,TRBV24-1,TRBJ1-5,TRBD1,TGTGCCACCAGTGACACAGGGGGGAAGGGGCCCCAGCATTTT,CATSDTGGKGPQHF
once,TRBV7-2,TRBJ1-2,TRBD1,TGTGCCAGCAGCTCGGGGACAGGAAGGTACACCTTC,CASSSGTGRYTF
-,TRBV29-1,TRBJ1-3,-,TGCAGCGTGCTAGACAGGACCGTCTCTGGAAACACCATATATTTT,CSVLDRTVSGNTIYF
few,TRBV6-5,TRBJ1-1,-,TGTGCCAGCAGTTACTTCCCGACAGATAGAGCTTTCTTT,CASSYFPTDRAFF
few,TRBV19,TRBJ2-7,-,TGTGCCAGTAGTCGAGGACTCCTGGGCTCCTACGAGCAGTACTTC,CASSRGLLGSYEQYF
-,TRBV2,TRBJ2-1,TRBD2,TGTGCCAGCAGTTCTAGCGGGAGGCCGGATGAGCAGTTCTTC,CASSSSGRPDEQFF